This passage covers 28 T cell receptor beta chains from one sample sequenced in a study of blood T cell repertoires in COVID-19. Measured with immunoSEQ multiplex PCR; TCRdb has only the in-frame clones, and not every one. The data show roughly 300,000 clones, 80% to 90% seen once. Sequencing used peripheral blood. Receptors originate from a woman aged 50 to 60 with acute or convalescent COVID-19.

This clone occurred once. The V gene is TRBV15, the J gene TRBJ1-1; D is perhaps TRBD1 (6 bases). This CDR3 comprises 15 residues. V was shortened by 0 bases and J by 0 bases, with 8 bases between the two germline ends. The germline V gene encodes CDR1 LNHNV and CDR2 YYDKDF (reference sequence). CDR3 amino acids: CATSREGGLNTEAFF. The CDR3 DNA reads as TGTGCCACCAGCAGAGAAGGGGGTCTGAACACTGAAGCTTTCTTT.

The V gene is TRBV20-1, the J gene TRBJ2-1; a possible D gene is TRBD1 (5 bases). V shed 3 bases and J shed 4 bases, with 10 bases lying between them. The CDR3 runs to 13 residues. The germline V gene encodes CDR1 DFQATT and CDR2 SNEGSKA (reference sequence). CDR3: CSASLTEYNEQFF. The CDR3 coding sequence is TGCAGTGCTAGTCTGACAGAATACAATGAGCAGTTCTTC.

The CDR3 DNA sequence: TGTGCCAGCAGTTTTGGGGGGGCGGGAGGCTACACCTTC. This sequence encodes CASSFGGAGGYTF. This chain joins TRBV27 and TRBJ1-2, with D tentatively TRBD1 (6 bases). This CDR3 contains 13 residues. V was trimmed by 3 bases and J by 8 bases, leaving 13 bases between them. Per the germline V gene, CDR1 is MNHEY and CDR2 is SMNVEV (reference sequence).

The genes are TRBV19 and TRBJ2-1, with a possible D match to TRBD1 (5 bases). The CDR3 sequence is 13 residues long. Germline loops: CDR1 LNHDA, CDR2 SQIVND (reference sequence). Trimming took 8 bases from V and 2 from J, leaving 10 bases between them. CDR3 sequence reads: CASFDSTYNEQFF. In DNA form, the CDR3 reads TGTGCCAGTTTCGACAGCACCTACAATGAGCAGTTCTTC.

The sample holds a few counts of this clone. V usage is TRBV5-6 and J usage is TRBJ1-2, with no clear D. CDR1 and CDR2 (germline): SGHDT, YYEEEE. This CDR3 has 11 amino acids. V was shortened by 2 bases and J by 6 bases, with 5 bases between the two germline ends. CDR3 region: CASSFYDGYTF. The CDR3 DNA sequence: TGTGCCAGCAGCTTTTATGATGGCTACACCTTC.

The chain combines TRBV30 with TRBJ2-3, with TRBD2 matching 7 bases. CDR1 is GTSNPN and CDR2 is SVGIG in the germline V gene (reference sequence). The V and J ends lost 0 bases and 3 bases, in that order; junction bases with no gene match: 9. CDR3 size: 16 residues. The CDR3 reads CAWSVHSSGWTDTQYF. The CDR3 bases are TGTGCCTGGAGTGTACATAGTAGCGGGTGGACAGATACGCAGTATTTT.

The chain uses TRBV6-5 and TRBJ1-5; 9 positions match TRBD1. CDR3 length: 13 residues. Germline CDR1 reads MNHEY; CDR2 reads SVGAGI. The ends lost 6 bases at V and 7 bases at J; junction bases unmatched: 4. The CDR3 loop reads CASSHRGPQPQHF. The CDR3 region has the DNA TGTGCCAGCAGCCACAGGGGGCCGCAGCCCCAGCATTTT.

The rearrangement links TRBV12-3 or TRBV12-4 to TRBJ1-3; D not certain. The V and J ends lost 5 bases and 0 bases respectively, with 5 bases between them. The CDR3 length is 13 residues. The CDR3 sequence is CASSSDSGNTIYF. The CDR3 DNA reads TGTGCCAGCAGTAGCGACTCTGGAAACACCATATATTTT.

The chain combines TRBV3-1 (or the pseudogene TRBV3-2) with TRBJ1-2; D is undetermined. Trimming removed 3 bases from V and 7 bases from J, with 9 bases in between. From germline, CDR1 is LGHDT and CDR2 YNNKEL (reference sequence). This CDR3 comprises 12 residues. CDR3 residues: CASSQGSRGYTF. The CDR3 DNA sequence: TGTGCCAGCAGCCAGGGTAGCCGTGGCTACACCTTC.

This rearrangement joins TRBV28 to TRBJ1-5; D is unresolved. V was pared by 6 bases and J by 4 bases, with 7 bases between. Per the germline V gene, CDR1 is MDHEN and CDR2 is SYDVKM. This CDR3 comprises 12 residues. The CDR3: CASSLGNQPQHF. CDR3 sequence (DNA): TGTGCCAGCAGCCTCGGGAATCAGCCCCAGCATTTT.

The chain joins TRBV11-2 to TRBJ2-1; 10 bases agree with TRBD2. CDR1 and CDR2 (germline): SGHAT, FQNNGV. After removal of 5 bases from V and 7 bases from J, the junction contained 5 bases not matched to a gene. The CDR3 runs 14 residues. The CDR3 DNA follows: TGTGCCAGCAGCGGGACTAGCGCTACGAATGAGCAGTTCTTC. Protein sequence: CASSGTSATNEQFF.

The genes are TRBV25-1 and TRBJ1-3; D remains ambiguous. In germline, CDR1 is MGHDK, CDR2 SYGVNS. There are 16 residues in the CDR3. The V and J ends lost 4 bases and 0 bases respectively, with 13 bases between them. Here the CDR3 reads CASSVPTDHSGNTIYF. The CDR3 nucleotides read TGTGCCAGCAGTGTTCCGACTGATCACTCTGGAAACACCATATATTTT.

This clone was seen only a few times. The chain recombines TRBV2 with TRBJ2-3; 12 bases match TRBD2. This CDR3 is built from 15 residues. Trimming removed 7 bases from V and 4 bases from J; junction bases left unmatched: 6. The germline CDR1 and CDR2 sequences are SNHLY and FYNNEI. Here the CDR3 reads CASTASGGEADTQYF. CDR3 nucleotides: TGTGCCAGCACCGCTAGCGGGGGGGAAGCAGATACGCAGTATTTT.

The chain combines TRBV5-4 with TRBJ1-2; a weak D match, TRBD1 (5 bases). The CDR3 is 15 amino acids. The germline CDR1 and CDR2 sequences are SGHNT and YYREEE (reference sequence). Trimming took 2 bases from V and 3 from J, leaving 14 bases between them. The CDR3 nucleotides read TGTGCCAGCAGCTTATTTAGCGGGACGGACTATGGCTACACCTTC. As protein: CASSLFSGTDYGYTF.

This chain links TRBV7-9 with TRBJ1-2, with TRBD1 identical over 11 bases. CDR3 length equals 13 residues. V was pared by 5 bases and J by 5 bases, with 1 base of the junction left unmatched. CDR1 SEHNR and CDR2 FQNEAQ come from the germline V gene (reference sequence). CDR3 coding DNA: TGTGCCAGCAGCCGGGACAGGGGGTATGGCTACACCTTC. It translates to CASSRDRGYGYTF.

The CDR3 coding sequence is TGTGCTAGTGGTCTGAATTCACCCCTCCACTTT. Its protein is CASGLNSPLHF. This chain connects TRBV12-5 to TRBJ1-6; D is unresolved. Germline assignment: CDR1 LGHNT and CDR2 FRNRAP. V dropped 5 bases and J dropped 7 bases, with 3 bases sitting between them. This CDR3 comprises 11 residues.

The chain recombines TRBV15 with TRBJ2-7; the match to TRBD2 covers 7 bases. The CDR3 sequence is 13 residues long. Trimming removed 0 bases from V and 4 bases from J; junction bases left unmatched: 0. Germline V gene data show CDR1 as LNHNV and CDR2 as YYDKDF (reference sequence). CDR3 coding DNA: TGTGCCACCAGCAGAGAAGCGGGATACGAGCAGTACGTC. Protein: CATSREAGYEQYV.

The table lists this clone with a count of one. V usage is TRBV24-1 and J usage is TRBJ2-2; 10 bases are shared with TRBD1. Per germline, CDR1 KGHDR and CDR2 SFDVKD. The CDR3 loop spans 17 amino acids. V shed 3 bases and J 1 base; nucleotides not matched to a gene: 4. In DNA, the CDR3 is TGTGCCACCAGTGATATCGGGACAGGGGTGAACACCGGGGAGCTGTTTTTT. Amino acid sequence: CATSDIGTGVNTGELFF.

The chain has TRBV3-1 (or the pseudogene TRBV3-2) and TRBJ2-7; tentative D call: TRBD2 (6 bases). This CDR3 is built from 15 residues. CDR1 and CDR2 (germline): LGHDT, YNNKEL (reference sequence). Trimming took off 4 bases at V and 3 bases at J, with 16 bases between the two ends. The CDR3 reads CASSLRLGAHYEQYF. DNA of the CDR3: TGTGCCAGCAGCCTCCGACTAGGGGCCCACTACGAGCAGTACTTC.

J is TRBJ1-2 and V is TRBV9, with a possible D match to TRBD1 (5 bases). Trimming pared 4 bases from V and 6 bases from J, leaving 19 bases between. This CDR3 comprises 15 residues. Germline V gene data show CDR1 as SGDLS and CDR2 as YYNGEE. The CDR3 sequence: CASSQTVQGANGYTF. CDR3 in DNA: TGTGCCAGCAGCCAGACAGTACAAGGGGCGAATGGCTACACCTTC.

V gene TRBV7-2 combines with J gene TRBJ2-7, with D possibly being TRBD1 (5 bases). The CDR3 sequence is 15 residues long. V lost 0 bases and J lost 4, with 13 bases in between. Germline-derived CDR1 and CDR2 are SGHTA and FQGNSA. The CDR3 loop reads CASSLADGPGYEQYV. DNA of the CDR3: TGTGCCAGCAGCTTAGCGGACGGACCAGGGTACGAGCAGTACGTC.

The gene calls are TRBV5-4 and TRBJ2-7, with D unclear. This CDR3 comprises 13 residues. Trimming removed 0 bases at V and 0 bases at J, with 4 bases between. Germline V CDR1 and CDR2: SGHNT, YYREEE (reference sequence). Here the CDR3 DNA reads TGTGCCAGCAGCTTGGACGGCTCCTACGAGCAGTACGTC. Amino acids: CASSLDGSYEQYV.

The V and J genes are TRBV5-1 and TRBJ1-1; tentative D call: TRBD1 (6 bases). Per the germline V gene, CDR1 is SGHRS and CDR2 is YFSETQ. CDR3 length equals 13 residues. The V end lost 2 bases, the J end lost 3 bases, and 8 bases lay between the germline ends. This CDR3 reads CASSFNRDTEAFF. As DNA, the CDR3 is TGCGCCAGCAGCTTTAACAGGGACACTGAAGCTTTCTTT.

A note on this clone: Other DNA sequences in this specimen translate into the identical CDR3. The rearrangement uses TRBV5-1 and TRBJ1-1, with 9 bases matching TRBD1. The CDR3 covers 14 residues. V was clipped by 1 base and J by 5 bases; unmatched bases: 3. Germline lookup yields CDR1 SGHRS and CDR2 YFSETQ. Here the CDR3 DNA reads TGCGCCAGCAGCTTGACAGGGGGCGGGACTGAAGCTTTCTTT. It yields the protein CASSLTGGGTEAFF.

The rearrangement joins TRBV7-9 to TRBJ1-1, with D uncertain. The CDR3 loop spans 15 amino acids. Looked up from germline, CDR1 is SEHNR and CDR2 is FQNEAQ (reference sequence). Trimming shortened V by 3 bases and J by 0 bases, and 11 bases separated the two germline ends. The CDR3 sequence is CASSLVSIMNTEAFF. DNA of the CDR3: TGTGCCAGCAGCTTGGTGAGTATAATGAACACTGAAGCTTTCTTT.

The V gene is TRBV5-1, the J gene TRBJ1-1; perhaps TRBD1 as D (5 bases). Trimming pared 0 bases from V and 2 bases from J, leaving 11 bases between. The germline V gene has CDR1 SGHRS and CDR2 YFSETQ. The CDR3 totals 15 residues. The CDR3 sequence is CASSLVGGTNTEAFF. The CDR3 nucleotides read TGCGCCAGCAGCTTGGTAGGAGGGACCAACACTGAAGCTTTCTTT.

The chain uses TRBV6-2 or TRBV6-3 and TRBJ2-3; D is unclear. The length of the CDR3 is 13 residues. The germline V and J ends were trimmed by 3 bases and 6 bases, with 10 bases remaining between them. The germline gives CDR1 MNHEY, CDR2 SVGEGT. CDR3 nucleotides: TGTGCCAGCAGTTATGGCCTTTTGGATACGCAGTATTTT. Translating it yields CASSYGLLDTQYF.

The chain carries TRBV29-1 and TRBJ2-1; 9 bases map to TRBD1. Unmatched junction bases numbered 9, after V lost 6 bases and J lost 3 bases. The CDR3 is 15 amino acids. Germline CDR1 is SQVTM and CDR2 is ANQGSEA. The CDR3 bases are TGCAGCGTGGGCTCGGGACAGGGCTTCTACAATGAGCAGTTCTTC. Protein product: CSVGSGQGFYNEQFF.